Listed below are T cell receptor beta chains from one sample, sequenced in a study of cytomegalovirus exposure and HLA in healthy donors. TCRdb keeps only in-frame clones here, not all; method: immunoSEQ multiplex PCR. The sample has about 150,000 clones, 75% seen once. Sequencing used PBMCs. Source of these receptors: a man aged 18 to 30 in good health and CMV-seropositive. The CDR3 runs from the conserved cysteine through the conserved F or W. Each record gives: clone size, D gene, V gene, J gene, CDR3 protein, CDR3 DNA. The D gene is left open where the match is weak. Some rows mark clone size as missing; the rest say once, few, many or name a class of expanded clone.

size: -
D: -
V: TRBV6-1
J: TRBJ2-7
CDR3: CASRNRGSVPEQYF
DNA: TGTGCCAGCAGAAACCGGGGATCCGTGCCCGAGCAGTACTTC

size: -
D: TRBD1
V: TRBV27
J: TRBJ2-5
CDR3: CASSPRVLTGWRETQYF
DNA: TGTGCCAGCAGCCCTAGGGTTCTGACAGGGTGGCGAGAGACCCAGTACTTC

size: -
D: TRBD1
V: TRBV9
J: TRBJ2-7
CDR3: CASSVGVAGGYEQYF
DNA: TGTGCCAGCAGCGTAGGTGTAGCAGGGGGCTACGAGCAGTACTTC

size: -
D: -
V: TRBV4-1
J: TRBJ2-7
CDR3: CASSQVGSYEQYF
DNA: TGCGCCAGCAGCCAAGTTGGGAGCTACGAGCAGTACTTC

size: -
D: -
V: TRBV28
J: TRBJ2-7
CDR3: CASSSFYGNSSYEQYF
DNA: TGTGCCAGCAGTAGTTTCTACGGGAACAGCTCCTACGAGCAGTACTTC

size: -
D: TRBD1
V: TRBV27
J: TRBJ1-1
CDR3: CASSPHRTGAMNTEAFF
DNA: TGTGCCAGCAGTCCCCATCGGACAGGGGCGATGAACACTGAAGCTTTCTTT

size: -
D: -
V: TRBV2
J: TRBJ1-5
CDR3: CASGQGPSYSNQPQHF
DNA: TGTGCCAGCGGGCAGGGCCCTTCGTATAGCAATCAGCCCCAGCATTTT

size: -
D: TRBD2
V: TRBV30
J: TRBJ2-7
CDR3: CAWNGFQTSGYEQYF
DNA: TGTGCCTGGAACGGGTTTCAGACTAGCGGCTACGAGCAGTACTTC

size: -
D: -
V: TRBV6-5
J: TRBJ2-2
CDR3: CASRARGTGELFF
DNA: TGTGCCAGCAGGGCCCGCGGGACCGGGGAGCTGTTTTTT

size: -
D: TRBD1
V: TRBV5-1
J: TRBJ2-7
CDR3: CASSIRSGGAFNEQYF
DNA: TGCGCCAGCAGCATCCGCTCAGGGGGCGCATTCAACGAGCAGTACTTC

size: -
D: -
V: TRBV5-1
J: TRBJ2-4
CDR3: CASSLQGRNIQYF
DNA: TGCGCCAGCAGCTTGCAGGGTAGGAACATTCAGTACTTC

size: -
D: -
V: TRBV2
J: TRBJ1-2
CDR3: CASSRDTYGYTF
DNA: TGTGCCAGCAGCCGGGACACCTATGGCTACACCTTC

size: few
D: -
V: TRBV11-2
J: TRBJ2-3
CDR3: CASSFGALGIKISTDTQYF
DNA: TGTGCCAGCAGCTTTGGGGCGCTCGGTATCAAAATTAGCACAGATACGCAGTATTTT

size: -
D: -
V: TRBV19
J: TRBJ1-4
CDR3: CASSMQTANEKLFF
DNA: TGTGCCAGTAGTATGCAGACAGCGAATGAAAAACTGTTTTTT

size: -
D: -
V: TRBV10-3
J: TRBJ1-1
CDR3: CAISDKGVGTEAFF
DNA: TGTGCCATCAGTGATAAGGGAGTTGGGACTGAAGCTTTCTTT

size: once
D: -
V: TRBV5-8
J: TRBJ2-3
CDR3: CASNLLDTQYF
DNA: TGTGCCAGCAACCTACTAGATACGCAGTATTTT

size: -
D: -
V: TRBV29-1
J: TRBJ1-1
CDR3: CSVVKSRGGTEAFF
DNA: TGCAGCGTTGTAAAATCAAGGGGTGGCACTGAAGCTTTCTTT

size: -
D: -
V: TRBV30
J: TRBJ2-3
CDR3: CAWSPPGAPSSTDTQYF
DNA: TGTGCCTGGAGTCCCCCCGGAGCTCCGTCGAGCACAGATACGCAGTATTTT

size: -
D: -
V: TRBV28
J: TRBJ1-1
CDR3: CASSPSPSRGAEAFF
DNA: TGTGCCAGCAGCCCCAGCCCATCGCGGGGGGCCGAAGCTTTCTTT

size: -
D: TRBD1
V: TRBV30
J: TRBJ2-7
CDR3: CAWGSGQVFGDEQYF
DNA: TGTGCCTGGGGCTCCGGACAGGTTTTTGGCGACGAGCAGTACTTC

size: -
D: -
V: TRBV5-1
J: TRBJ2-7
CDR3: CASSLAPSYEQYF
DNA: TGCGCCAGCAGCTTGGCCCCTAGCTACGAGCAGTACTTC

size: -
D: TRBD2
V: TRBV27
J: TRBJ2-3
CDR3: CASSQTTSGVSVDTQYF
DNA: TGTGCCAGCAGCCAAACGACTAGCGGGGTTAGTGTAGATACGCAGTATTTT

size: -
D: -
V: TRBV19
J: TRBJ2-7
CDR3: CASSTNSYEQYF
DNA: TGTGCCAGTAGTACCAACTCCTACGAGCAGTACTTC

size: -
D: -
V: TRBV18
J: TRBJ1-3
CDR3: CASSPPAAGSGNTIYF
DNA: TGTGCCAGCTCACCACCGGCCGCGGGCTCTGGAAACACCATATATTTT

size: -
D: TRBD2
V: TRBV27
J: TRBJ2-1
CDR3: CASTYGYLAGSNEQFF
DNA: TGTGCCAGCACCTATGGGTATCTAGCGGGTAGCAATGAGCAGTTCTTC

size: -
D: TRBD2
V: TRBV5-1
J: TRBJ2-3
CDR3: CASRPLAGVPTDTQYF
DNA: TGCGCCAGCAGGCCTTTAGCGGGAGTTCCCACAGATACGCAGTATTTT

size: -
D: -
V: TRBV14
J: TRBJ2-7
CDR3: CASSPPGFRDREQYF
DNA: TGTGCCAGTAGCCCGCCAGGGTTTCGTGATCGAGAGCAGTACTTC

size: -
D: TRBD1
V: TRBV7-9
J: TRBJ1-1
CDR3: CASSSKTGRGTEAFF
DNA: TGTGCCAGCAGCTCCAAGACAGGGCGAGGCACTGAAGCTTTCTTT

size: -
D: TRBD2
V: TRBV28
J: TRBJ2-7
CDR3: CASSRGRAPYEQYF
DNA: TGTGCCAGCAGTCGCGGGAGGGCTCCCTACGAGCAGTACTTC